One and the same sample provided the 29 T cell receptor beta chains below, sequenced in a study of regulatory T cells in long-lasting Graves disease. The time point: newly diagnosed GD, antithyroid drugs for less than 3 months. Making the TCR library involved RNA that had been extracted from PBMCs. Construction of TCR beta libraries relied on iRepertoire HTBI primers and on Arm-PCR targeting CDR3 regions. TCRdb processed the multiplex PCR reads anew with MiXCR; each CDR3 protein has one entry. The data show hundreds of thousands of distinct CDR3 sequences, around 17% seen once. These data were also reused for a study on T cells in Graves' hyperthyroidism and ophthalmopathy.

This specimen was peripheral blood mononuclear cells (PBMCs), taken at new diagnosis, from a patient treated with antithyroid drugs. These receptors originate from a woman aged 30 to 39 with Graves disease.

This clonotype appeared a few times. The rearrangement links TRBV5-6 to TRBJ2-5; D not resolved. Per germline, CDR1 SGHDT and CDR2 YYEEEE. The CDR3 has 12 residues. Deletions cut 1 base from V and 3 bases from J, with 4 bases between. The CDR3 DNA reads as TGTGCCAGCAGCTTGCAAGAAGAGACCCAGTACTTC. The encoded protein is CASSLQEETQYF.

This clonotype was seen many times. CDR3 nucleotide sequence: TGTGCCAGCTCACTTTTACAACCGGGACAAGGCACTGAAGCTTTCTTT. Translation gives CASSLLQPGQGTEAFF. The chain employs TRBV18 and TRBJ1-1, with a tentative D call TRBD1 (6 bases). The CDR3 is 16 amino acids. Trimming removed 4 bases from V and 4 bases from J, with 19 bases in between. Germline CDR1 is KGHSH and CDR2 is LQKENI.

Note on this clonotype: Mismatch with germline at one junction end may stem from a read error. The gene calls are TRBV28 and TRBJ2-7; the D is unclear. The CDR3 length is 13 residues. CDR1 MDHEN and CDR2 SYDVKM come from the germline V gene. CDR3 protein: CASSERIAYGQYF. CDR3 bases: TGTGCCAGCTCAGAACGAATTGCGTACGGGCAGTACTTC.

This chain connects TRBV7-8 to TRBJ1-4, with a weak D call TRBD1 (5 bases). CDR1 and CDR2 (germline): SGHVS, FQNEAQ. V shed 5 bases and J shed 4 bases, with 14 bases lying between them. CDR3 length: 15 residues. The CDR3 DNA sequence: TGTGCCAGCAGCCCGCGGACGGGACTTAATGAAAAACTGTTTTTT. Translated, it gives CASSPRTGLNEKLFF.

About this clonotype: A read error is possible here, since a much larger clone lies one base away. The chain recombines TRBV12-3 or TRBV12-4 with TRBJ1-1; 9 bases are shared with TRBD1. J gave up 5 bases and V 5 bases, and 6 bases lay outside the gene matches. The CDR3 spans 14 residues. CDR3: CASSDGTGTTEAFF. The CDR3 DNA reads TGTGCCAGCAGTGACGGGACAGGGACAACTGAAGCTTTCTTT.

V usage is TRBV29-1 and J usage is TRBJ1-4, with D perhaps matching TRBD1 (6 bases). Germline V CDR1 and CDR2: SQVTM, ANQGSEA. V dropped 6 bases and J dropped 6 bases, with 8 bases sitting between them. CDR3 length equals 11 residues. This CDR3 is CSVQGYEKLFF. The CDR3 DNA sequence: TGCAGCGTACAGGGTTATGAAAAACTGTTTTTT.

This clonotype was detected many times. This chain joins TRBV3-1 and TRBJ2-7; either TRBD1 or TRBD2 may fit D (5 bases each). This CDR3 region has 17 residues. The V end lost 1 base, the J end lost 4 bases, and 20 bases lay between the germline ends. Germline V lookup: CDR1 LGHDT, CDR2 YNNKEL (reference sequence). The CDR3 coding sequence is TGTGCCAGCAGCCAAGTTCTTATCCGGGACCGAGTATACGAGCAGTACTTC. This translates into CASSQVLIRDRVYEQYF.

This clonotype has just a few counts. The rearrangement uses TRBV5-1 and TRBJ1-2; 9 nucleotides agree with TRBD1. The CDR3 spans 18 residues. Germline CDR1 reads SGHRS; CDR2 reads YFSETQ. The junction had 14 bases not matched to a gene; V was cut back by 1 base and J by 4 bases. CDR3 protein: CASSLIGTGRGEVYGYTF. CDR3 sequence (DNA): TGCGCCAGCAGCTTGATCGGGACAGGGCGGGGGGAAGTCTATGGCTACACCTTC.

This clonotype was seen ten or more times. V and J are TRBV18 and TRBJ1-1; D is perhaps TRBD1 (6 bases). The CDR3 covers 14 residues. In germline, CDR1 is KGHSH, CDR2 LQKENI. Trimming removed 4 bases at V and 2 bases at J, with 11 bases between. The CDR3 reads CASSRSTGNTEAFF. As DNA, the CDR3 is TGTGCCAGCTCACGATCGACAGGAAACACTGAAGCTTTCTTT.

At least ten counts were recorded for this clonotype. The chain joins TRBV2 to TRBJ2-7; 8 bases match TRBD1. Germline-derived CDR1 and CDR2 are SNHLY and FYNNEI. The junction had 8 bases not matched to a gene; V was cut back by 5 bases and J by 5 bases. The CDR3 covers 14 residues. The CDR3 reads CASSHGTGPHEQYF. CDR3 DNA sequence: TGTGCCAGCAGTCACGGGACAGGACCACACGAGCAGTACTTC. Complete variable domain (other parts from reference TRBV2 and TRBJ2-7): EPEVTQTPSHQVTQMGQEVILRCVPISNHLYFYWYRQILGQKVEFLVSFYNNEISEKSEIFDDQFSVERPDGSNFTLKIRSTKLEDSAMYFCASSHGTGPHEQYFGPGTRLTVT.

This clonotype was seen ten or more times. The chain employs TRBV7-9 and TRBJ1-2; no firm D call. The CDR3 extends over 16 amino acids. Trimming took 0 bases from V and 3 from J, leaving 14 bases between them. Looked up from germline, CDR1 is SEHNR and CDR2 is FQNEAQ (reference sequence). Written as DNA, the CDR3 is TGTGCCAGCAGCTTAGCGCTTGGCAGCAGTGACTATGGCTACACCTTC. Residues: CASSLALGSSDYGYTF.

This chain connects TRBV29-1 to TRBJ2-7; the D is unclear. In germline, CDR1 is SQVTM, CDR2 ANQGSEA. The CDR3 contains 12 residues. Trimming left V 4 bases short and J 2 bases short, with 9 bases between. The CDR3 nucleotides are TGCAGCGTTGGGCGGTCCCCCTACGAGCAGTACTTC. Encoded protein: CSVGRSPYEQYF.

This clonotype showed up many times. The chain employs TRBV3-1 and TRBJ2-1; 7 bases align to TRBD2. The CDR3 runs 12 residues. V dropped 2 bases and J dropped 12; count of bases not matched to a gene: 4. Germline V CDR1 and CDR2: LGHDT, YNNKEL (reference sequence). CDR3 loop: CASSQSREVQFF. The CDR3 nucleotides read TGTGCCAGCAGCCAATCACGGGAGGTGCAGTTCTTC.

The chain is built from TRBV20-1 and TRBJ1-6; the match to TRBD1 covers 8 bases. The CDR3 length is 15 residues. Trimming at V came to 4 bases and at J to 8 bases, leaving 10 bases not matched to a gene. Germline V gene data show CDR1 as DFQATT and CDR2 as SNEGSKA (reference sequence). CDR3 amino acids: CSAIHRDRPYSPLHF. The CDR3 DNA follows: TGCAGTGCTATCCACCGGGACAGGCCTTATTCACCCCTCCACTTT.

The chain recombines TRBV3-1 with TRBJ2-2; D gene uncertain. The CDR3 loop spans 17 amino acids. V lost 1 base to trimming and J lost 0 bases, with 12 bases between them. Germline CDR1 LGHDT, CDR2 YNNKEL (reference sequence). The CDR3, as DNA: TGTGCCAGCAGCCAAGTCGGAGCAGGCGCGAACACCGGGGAGCTGTTTTTT. Protein product: CASSQVGAGANTGELFF. Using reference TRBV3-1 and TRBJ2-2 for the parts outside the CDR3, the full variable domain is DTAVSQTPKYLVTQMGNDKSIKCEQNLGHDTMYWYKQDSKKFLKIMFSYNNKELIINETVPNRFSPKSPDKAHLNLHINSLELGDSAVYFCASSQVGAGANTGELFFGEGSRLTVL.

The rearrangement links TRBV4-2 to TRBJ2-3, with unresolved D. This CDR3 contains 14 residues. The V end was cut by 0 bases, the J end by 0 bases, with 4 bases between. CDR1 is LGHNA and CDR2 is YNFKEQ in the germline V gene. CDR3 loop: CASSQEPSTDTQYF. The CDR3 DNA reads as TGTGCCAGCAGCCAAGAACCCAGCACAGATACGCAGTATTTT.

The chain is built from TRBV4-3 and TRBJ2-5; D is perhaps TRBD1 or TRBD2 (6 bases each). Germline CDR1 is LGHNA and CDR2 is YSLEER. The CDR3 is 15 residues long. V was pared by 0 bases and J by 5 bases, with 13 bases between. The CDR3: CASSQDRGARETQYF. The CDR3 nucleotides are TGCGCCAGCAGCCAAGATAGGGGGGCCCGGGAGACCCAGTACTTC.

Only a few counts were recorded for this clonotype. This rearrangement joins TRBV27 to TRBJ2-1; 7 bases align to TRBD2. The CDR3 length is 17 residues. Germline V lookup: CDR1 MNHEY, CDR2 SMNVEV (reference sequence). V shed 4 bases and J 0 bases; nucleotides not matched to a gene: 9. CDR3 sequence reads: CASSSRTRESSYNEQFF. For the CDR3, the DNA is TGTGCCAGCAGTTCTCGGACTAGGGAAAGCTCCTACAATGAGCAGTTCTTC.

Only one count was recorded for this clonotype. The chain employs TRBV28 and TRBJ2-6; D not certain. V dropped 6 bases and J dropped 1 base, with 13 bases sitting between them. CDR1 MDHEN and CDR2 SYDVKM come from the germline V gene. The CDR3 spans 16 residues. The CDR3 DNA sequence: TGTGCCAGCAGAGTCCGGTCTACATCTGGGGCCAACGTCCTGACTTTC. Translated: CASRVRSTSGANVLTF.

This clonotype was observed many times. In nucleotides, the CDR3 is TGTGCCTGGAGTGTGGCTAGCGGGGGCAATGAGCAGTTCTTC. Translating gives CAWSVASGGNEQFF. This rearrangement joins TRBV30 to TRBJ2-1; 10 bases are a match to TRBD2. The CDR3 runs to 14 residues. Germline CDR1 and CDR2: GTSNPN and SVGIG (reference sequence). The V and J ends lost 0 bases and 6 bases, in that order; junction bases with no gene match: 2.

The sample holds many counts of this clonotype. This chain links TRBV11-2 with TRBJ2-7; D may be TRBD2 (5 bases). Germline V CDR1 and CDR2: SGHAT, FQNNGV. Trimming removed 4 bases at V and 7 bases at J, with 8 bases between. The CDR3 extends over 11 amino acids. CDR3 DNA: TGTGCCAGCAGCTCCACGGGGGAGCAGTACTTC. Translated: CASSSTGEQYF.

This clonotype was picked up many times. The V and J genes are TRBV6-1 and TRBJ2-1; D possibly corresponds to TRBD2 (6 bases). The length of the CDR3 is 15 residues. CDR1 is MNHNS, CDR2 SASEGT, per germline. V lost 5 bases and J lost 8, with 19 bases in between. For the CDR3, the DNA is TGTGCCAGCAGTCCCCGGGGGAGATACGGGGATGAGCAGTTCTTC. This encodes CASSPRGRYGDEQFF.

The table lists this clonotype with many counts. The J gene is TRBJ2-7, the V gene TRBV18; a weak D match, TRBD1 (6 bases). V shed 3 bases and J shed 6 bases, with 18 bases lying between them. The CDR3 spans 15 residues. CDR1 and CDR2 (germline): KGHSH, LQKENI. CDR3 amino acids: CASSPRTEGMVEQYF. CDR3 nucleotides: TGTGCCAGCTCACCGCGGACAGAAGGGATGGTCGAGCAGTACTTC.

The rearrangement joins TRBV20-1 to TRBJ2-1; perhaps TRBD1 as D (6 bases). With the DNA end fitting TRBJ2-5 better, the J assignment may be wrong. From germline, CDR1 is DFQATT and CDR2 SNEGSKA (reference sequence). The CDR3 loop spans 13 amino acids. The DNA for the CDR3 is TGCAGTGTCCAGGGGTCCCGCGGAGAGACCCAGTACTTC. Translating it yields CSVQGSRGETQYF.

This clonotype was seen ten or more times. The chain combines TRBV28 with TRBJ2-7, with no clear D. The length of the CDR3 is 13 residues. Per germline, CDR1 MDHEN and CDR2 SYDVKM. Trimming left V 3 bases short and J 12 bases short, with 18 bases between. CDR3 nucleotide sequence: TGTGCCAGCAGTTTTCCCCCCACCTCGTTGTTGTACTTC. Translating it yields CASSFPPTSLLYF.

This clonotype has only a few counts. The rearrangement links TRBV7-9 to TRBJ2-1, with 15 nucleotides matching TRBD2. Per the germline V gene, CDR1 is SEHNR and CDR2 is FQNEAQ (reference sequence). This CDR3 contains 22 residues. V dropped 4 bases and J dropped 0; count of bases not matched to a gene: 16. The CDR3 sequence: CASSSGTSGRKWGWSSYNEQFF. The CDR3 DNA sequence: TGTGCCAGCAGCTCCGGGACTAGCGGGAGGAAGTGGGGTTGGAGCTCCTACAATGAGCAGTTCTTC.

This clonotype was counted many times. CDR3 nucleotides: TGTGCCAGCAGTTTACAGCGCAAAGAGACCCAGTACTTC. Amino acids: CASSLQRKETQYF. This rearrangement joins TRBV12-3 or TRBV12-4 to TRBJ2-5, with D unclear. V was pared by 2 bases and J by 3 bases, with 7 bases between. This CDR3 comprises 13 residues.

This clonotype occurred many times. The CDR3: CASSSQQGHSPLHF. As DNA, the CDR3 is TGTGCCAGCTCATCTCAACAGGGGCATTCACCCCTCCACTTT. J is TRBJ1-6 and V is TRBV18; 7 bases agree with TRBD1. CDR3 length: 14 amino acids. Losses at the gene ends were 5 bases for V and 8 bases for J; bases not matched to a gene: 6. Germline CDR1 and CDR2: KGHSH and LQKENI.

This clonotype has at least ten counts. The rearrangement uses TRBV12-3 or TRBV12-4 and TRBJ1-1; TRBD1 is a possible D gene (6 bases). Deletions cut 6 bases from V and 1 base from J, with 18 bases between. The CDR3 extends over 16 amino acids. CDR3 DNA sequence: TGTGCCAGCAGCCAACCCCCGGGACACTCGAACACTGAAGCTTTCTTT. Amino acids: CASSQPPGHSNTEAFF.